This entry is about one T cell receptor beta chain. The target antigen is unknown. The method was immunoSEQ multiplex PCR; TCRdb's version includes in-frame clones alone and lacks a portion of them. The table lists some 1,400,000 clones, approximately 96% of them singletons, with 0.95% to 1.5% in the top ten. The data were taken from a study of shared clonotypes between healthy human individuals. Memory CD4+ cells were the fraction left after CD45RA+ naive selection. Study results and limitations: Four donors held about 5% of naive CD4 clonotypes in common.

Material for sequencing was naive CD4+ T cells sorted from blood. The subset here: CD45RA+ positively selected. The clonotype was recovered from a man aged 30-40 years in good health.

The CDR3 DNA reads TGTGCCAGCAGCCCGGGACAGGGAAGCAATCAGCCCCAGCATTTT. It is translated as CASSPGQGSNQPQHF. This rearrangement joins TRBV7-2 to TRBJ1-5; 9 bases align to TRBD1. This CDR3 spans 15 amino acids. V lost 5 bases to trimming and J lost 1 base; unmatched junction nucleotides: 3. Germline values: CDR1 SGHTA, CDR2 FQGNSA.